A selection of T cell receptor beta chains follows, all from one sample in a study of cytomegalovirus exposure and HLA in healthy donors. Sequencing used immunoSEQ multiplex PCR; TCRdb keeps in-frame clones, though not all of them. Of 200,000 to 250,000 clones listed, over 80% are singletons. Sample: PBMCs. Receptors originate from a woman between 25 and 40 years old in good health and CMV-seropositive. CDR3s include the opening cysteine and the closing phenylalanine or tryptophan. D genes are given only for firm matches. Part of the rows lack a size; the others show once, few, many or a class for expanded clones.

J,V,D,size,DNA,CDR3
TRBJ1-5,TRBV6-1,TRBD1,-,TGTGCCAGCAGTGAAGCGCGGGACAGGGGGAGGGATCAGCCCCAGCATTTT,CASSEARDRGRDQPQHF
TRBJ1-5,TRBV6-1,-,-,TGTGCCAGCTCGAGCAATCAGCCCCAGCATTTT,CASSSNQPQHF
TRBJ2-7,TRBV5-1,-,-,TGCGCCAGCAGTTACGGTCAGGTTTCCTACGAGCAGTACTTC,CASSYGQVSYEQYF
TRBJ2-2,TRBV7-2,TRBD2,-,TGTGCCAGCAGCTTAGAGAGCGGGAACGGGGAGCTGTTTTTT,CASSLESGNGELFF
TRBJ1-2,TRBV4-3,-,-,TGCGCCAGCAGCCAAGATGTTGGCGGGAACTATGGCTACACCTTC,CASSQDVGGNYGYTF
TRBJ2-1,TRBV5-8,-,few,TGTGCCAGCAGTTACGCCCAGTCAGGGCATGAGCAGTTCTTC,CASSYAQSGHEQFF
TRBJ2-3,TRBV6-1,-,-,TGTGCCAGCAGTGAAGGGATATTAGTAGGCTACACAGATACGCAGTATTTT,CASSEGILVGYTDTQYF
TRBJ1-3,TRBV7-9,-,-,TGTGCCAGCAGCCCCAGGGTTTCTGGAAACACCATATATTTT,CASSPRVSGNTIYF
TRBJ2-1,TRBV5-6,TRBD1,-,TGTGCCAGCAGCGAGGGACAGTCCAATGAGCAGTTCTTC,CASSEGQSNEQFF
TRBJ1-2,TRBV9,-,once,TGTGCCAGCAGCGCACAGGGCTATGGCTACACCTTC,CASSAQGYGYTF
TRBJ1-2,TRBV4-2,-,-,TGTGCCAGCAGCCAAGAAGAAGGCGCCTCACATCAGGGTGGCTACACCTTC,CASSQEEGASHQGGYTF
TRBJ2-5,TRBV10-3,-,-,TGTGCCATCAGTGAAAAGGACTACCAAGAGACCCAGTACTTC,CAISEKDYQETQYF
TRBJ1-1,TRBV29-1,-,-,TGCAGCGTTGAATTGGACACTGAAGCTTTCTTT,CSVELDTEAFF
TRBJ1-4,TRBV4-3,-,once,TGCGCCAGCAGCCGGGTTCGGGGTGTTAATGAAAAACTGTTTTTT,CASSRVRGVNEKLFF
TRBJ1-1,TRBV2,-,-,TGTGCCAGCAGTGAAGAATATCGAGCTACTGAAGCTTTCTTT,CASSEEYRATEAFF
TRBJ2-1,TRBV2,-,-,TGTGCCAGCTCTCCCTGGGCTGGCTACAATGAGCAGTTCTTC,CASSPWAGYNEQFF
TRBJ2-7,TRBV6-5,TRBD2,-,TGTGCCAGCAGCCCTGGACTAGCGGCGTCCTACGAGCAGTACTTC,CASSPGLAASYEQYF
TRBJ1-1,TRBV29-1,-,-,TGCAGCGTTGAAGGGACGGAGGTGAACACTGAAGCTTTCTTT,CSVEGTEVNTEAFF
TRBJ2-3,TRBV9,-,-,TGTGCCAGCGGTACTGGCGCAGCAGATACGCAGTATTTT,CASGTGAADTQYF
TRBJ2-1,TRBV29-1,TRBD1,few,TGCAGCGTGACAAGGACAGGGGACTACAATGAGCAGTTCTTC,CSVTRTGDYNEQFF
TRBJ2-7,TRBV2,TRBD2,many,TGTGCCAGCAGTGTGGGCGGGAGATACGAGCAGTACTTC,CASSVGGRYEQYF
TRBJ2-3,TRBV30,-,once,TGTGCCTGGAGACCCCCTGGGAGCACAGATACGCAGTATTTT,CAWRPPGSTDTQYF
TRBJ1-2,TRBV30,-,-,TGTGCCTGGAGTAACACCCTTTATGGCTACACCTTC,CAWSNTLYGYTF
TRBJ2-7,TRBV12-5,-,-,TGTGCTAGTGGTTTGGTAGTTACCGAGCAGTACTTC,CASGLVVTEQYF
TRBJ1-3,TRBV18,-,-,TGTGCCAGCTCACCAAGGGGGGATCCTGGAAACACCATATATTTT,CASSPRGDPGNTIYF